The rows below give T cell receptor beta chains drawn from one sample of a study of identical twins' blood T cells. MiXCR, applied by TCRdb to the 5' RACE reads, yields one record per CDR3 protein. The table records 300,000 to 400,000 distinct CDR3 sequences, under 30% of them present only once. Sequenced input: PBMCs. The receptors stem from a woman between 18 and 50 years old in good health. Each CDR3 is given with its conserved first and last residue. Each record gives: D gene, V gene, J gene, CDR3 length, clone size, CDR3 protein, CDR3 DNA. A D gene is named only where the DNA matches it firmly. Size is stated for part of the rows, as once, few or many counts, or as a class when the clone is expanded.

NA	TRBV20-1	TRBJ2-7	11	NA	CSAWDSYEQYF	TGCAGTGCTTGGGACTCCTACGAGCAGTACTTC
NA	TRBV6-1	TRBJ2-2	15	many	CASNIQGGSTGELFF	TGTGCCAGCAATATACAGGGAGGGTCGACCGGGGAGCTGTTTTTT
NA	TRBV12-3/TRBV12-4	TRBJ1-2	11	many	CASSRFYGYTF	TGTGCCAGCAGCCGATTTTATGGCTACACCTTC
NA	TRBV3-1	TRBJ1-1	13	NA	CASSPVEGVGAFF	TGTGCCAGCAGCCCAGTGGAGGGGGTCGGAGCTTTCTTT
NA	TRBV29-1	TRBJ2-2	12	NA	CSVEGSTGELFF	TGCAGCGTGGAAGGGAGCACCGGGGAGCTGTTTTTT
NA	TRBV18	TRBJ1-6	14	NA	CASSPREVNSPLHF	TGTGCCAGCTCACCCCGAGAGGTAAATTCACCCCTCCACTTT
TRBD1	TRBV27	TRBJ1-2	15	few	CASSPGQGLGYGYTF	TGTGCCAGCAGTCCAGGACAGGGTTTAGGGTATGGCTACACCTTC
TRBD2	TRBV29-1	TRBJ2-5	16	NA	CSVDSLAGGNRETQYF	TGCAGCGTTGATTCGCTAGCGGGGGGTAATAGGGAGACCCAGTACTTC
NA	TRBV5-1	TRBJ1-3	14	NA	CASSFDGSGNTIYF	TGCGCCAGCAGCTTCGATGGCTCTGGAAACACCATATATTTT
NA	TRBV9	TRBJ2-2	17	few	CASSVEWGPTNTGELFF	TGTGCCAGCAGCGTAGAGTGGGGACCCACGAACACCGGGGAGCTGTTTTTT
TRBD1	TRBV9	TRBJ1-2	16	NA	CASSVAPTGGVYGYTF	TGTGCCAGCAGCGTAGCGCCCACAGGGGGCGTCTATGGCTACACCTTC
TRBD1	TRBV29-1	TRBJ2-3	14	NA	CSVEPGQHTDTQYF	TGCAGCGTGGAACCGGGACAGCACACAGATACGCAGTATTTT
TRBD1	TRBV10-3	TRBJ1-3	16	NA	CAITADRGIGGNTIYF	TGTGCCATCACCGCGGACAGGGGAATCGGCGGAAACACCATATATTTT
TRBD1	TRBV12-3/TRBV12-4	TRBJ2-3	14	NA	CASSSGTGVGTQYF	TGTGCCAGCAGCTCAGGGACAGGGGTCGGTACGCAGTATTTT
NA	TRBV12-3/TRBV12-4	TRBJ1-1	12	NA	CASSLSYTEAFF	TGTGCCAGCAGTTTGAGTTACACTGAAGCTTTCTTT
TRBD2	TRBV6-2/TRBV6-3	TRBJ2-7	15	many	CASSSRLAGAYEQYF	TGTGCCAGCAGTTCTCGTCTCGCGGGAGCCTACGAGCAGTACTTC
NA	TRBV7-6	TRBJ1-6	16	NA	CASSLAGQGLDSPLHF	TGTGCCAGCAGCTTAGCGGGGCAGGGACTTGATTCACCCCTCCACTTT
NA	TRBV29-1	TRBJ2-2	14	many	CSVSGRTLNGELFF	TGCAGCGTCTCGGGGAGGACTTTGAACGGGGAGCTGTTTTTT
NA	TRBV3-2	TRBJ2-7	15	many	CASSQDEVSSYEQYF	TGTGCCAGCAGCCAAGATGAGGTTAGCTCCTACGAGCAGTACTTC
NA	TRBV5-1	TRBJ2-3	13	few	CASSLEEGDTQYF	TGCGCCAGCAGCTTGGAAGAGGGGGATACGCAGTATTTT
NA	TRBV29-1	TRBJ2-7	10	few	CSVGGYEQYF	TGCAGCGTTGGCGGCTACGAGCAGTACTTC
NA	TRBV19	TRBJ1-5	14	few	CASTRWGSNQPQHF	TGTGCCAGTACTCGGTGGGGCAGCAATCAGCCCCAGCATTTT
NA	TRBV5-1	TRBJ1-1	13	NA	CASRSFGGTEAFF	TGCGCCAGCAGAAGTTTTGGAGGCACTGAAGCTTTCTTT
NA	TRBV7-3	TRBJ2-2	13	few	CASSPGTLGGLFF	TGTGCCAGCAGCCCTGGGACCCTAGGGGGGCTGTTTTTT
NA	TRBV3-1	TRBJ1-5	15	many	CASSQYGAGNQPQHF	TGTGCCAGCAGCCAATATGGTGCAGGCAATCAGCCCCAGCATTTT
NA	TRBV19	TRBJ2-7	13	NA	CATSQSGTYEQYF	TGTGCCACATCGCAATCAGGGACCTACGAGCAGTACTTC
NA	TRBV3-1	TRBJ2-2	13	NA	CANHQGITGELFF	TGTGCCAACCACCAGGGAATCACCGGGGAGCTGTTTTTT
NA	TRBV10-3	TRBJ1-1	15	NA	CAISAGRTRNTEAFF	TGTGCCATCAGTGCGGGACGGACGAGGAACACTGAAGCTTTCTTT
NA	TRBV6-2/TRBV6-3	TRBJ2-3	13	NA	CASNVRRTDTQYF	TGTGCCAGCAATGTCCGGAGGACAGATACGCAGTATTTT
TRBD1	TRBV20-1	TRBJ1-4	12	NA	CSARDAQGPIPF	TGCAGTGCTAGAGACGCACAGGGGCCCATCCCTTTT